Detailed here is one TCR beta chain. The entry originates in a study of T cell changes during pregnancy in multiple sclerosis. V gave up 0 bases and J gave up 5 bases, with 14 bases separating them. The CDR3 loop spans 15 amino acids. The germline gives CDR1 SGDLS, CDR2 YYNGEE. Sequencing was performed with immunoSEQ multiplex PCR; in TCRdb, only in-frame clones are kept and a portion is missing. Among about 40,000 clones listed, 88% were seen once. This chain joins TRBV9 and TRBJ2-5; the D gene is possibly TRBD1 (7 bases). This TCR was recovered from a female donor with multiple sclerosis, enrolled in a pregnancy study. Sequencing was performed on CD4+ T cells from peripheral blood mononuclear cells, taken before pregnancy. CDR3 nucleotides: TGTGCCAGCAGCGTAGTAGGCAGGGGGGAGGAGACCCAGTACTTC. It encodes CASSVVGRGEETQYF.